This T cell receptor (beta chain) was identified during a study of OX40 agonist ivuxolimab in advanced cancers. Study information: Partial responses occurred in Three dose-escalation patients, one with hepatocellular carcinoma and two with cutaneous melanoma.

Assay: immunoSEQ multiplex PCR; the TCRdb copy retains only in-frame clones and omits some. Among over 65,000 clones listed, 90% were seen once. Study results and caveats: Expanded clones belonging to CD8+ T cells outnumbered, on average, those of CD4+.

With respect to this clone: No antigen is known for it.

CDR1 and CDR2 from the germline V gene are SNHLY and FYNNEI. Trimming left V 2 bases short and J 3 bases short, with 24 bases between. This CDR3 has 19 residues. Sampling of blood occurred at baseline, cycle 4 day 1, and cycle 7 day 1. The chain uses TRBV2 and TRBJ2-3; possible D gene TRBD1, 8 bases. The sequence was collected from an adult with an advanced solid tumor such as melanoma, head and neck, liver or kidney cancer. The sequences come from CD4+ or CD8+ T cells sorted from blood, collected in a trial of the OX40 agonist ivuxolimab. The DNA for the CDR3 is TGTGCCAGCAGTGAAATGGCCGCCAGCGGGACAGGCCGGACAGATACGCAGTATTTT. Residues: CASSEMAASGTGRTDTQYF.